This is a list of T cell receptor beta chains from one sample in a study of CD8 T cells in Susac syndrome. TCRdb processed the immunoSEQ multiplex PCR reads anew with MiXCR; each CDR3 protein has one entry. The table records some 68,000 distinct CDR3 sequences, 90% to 95% of them present only once. The sample was CD4+ T cells from PBMCs. Receptors originate from a human donor with Susac syndrome. The CDR3 runs from the conserved cysteine through the conserved F or W. Each record gives: J gene, clone size, V gene, D gene, CDR3 DNA, CDR3 protein. A D gene is named only where the DNA matches it firmly. The size of a clone is reported for some rows only, either as once, few or many, or as a class for expanded clones.

J: TRBJ2-7
size: NA
V: TRBV28
D: TRBD1
DNA: TGTGCCAGCCTCGGACAGGCCCTCGGGCACTACGAGCAGTACTTC
CDR3: CASLGQALGHYEQYF

J: TRBJ2-7
size: NA
V: TRBV6-6
D: NA
DNA: TGTGCCAGCAGTTACCCCGGGCGGGCAGTCTACGAGCAGTACTTC
CDR3: CASSYPGRAVYEQYF

J: TRBJ1-1
size: NA
V: TRBV20-1
D: TRBD1
DNA: TGCAGTGCTAGAGATTCCAGGGGGGCCAACACTGAAGCTTTCTTT
CDR3: CSARDSRGANTEAFF

J: TRBJ1-2
size: NA
V: TRBV11-1
D: TRBD1
DNA: TGTGCCAGCAGCTTAAACAGGGGCCAAGTCTACACCTTC
CDR3: CASSLNRGQVYTF

J: TRBJ2-3
size: NA
V: TRBV6-2/TRBV6-3
D: NA
DNA: TGTGCCAGCAGTTACTCGGGAAGGGCTGCGGTAAATACGCAGTATTTT
CDR3: CASSYSGRAAVNTQYF

J: TRBJ1-1
size: NA
V: TRBV6-2/TRBV6-3
D: NA
DNA: TGTGCCAGCAGGGACACAGACACTGAAGCTTTCTTT
CDR3: CASRDTDTEAFF

J: TRBJ1-2
size: once
V: TRBV5-1
D: NA
DNA: TGCGCCAGCAGCTTGGATCACCCAGCTAACTATGGCTACACCTTC
CDR3: CASSLDHPANYGYTF

J: TRBJ2-5
size: once
V: TRBV20-1
D: NA
DNA: TGCAGTGCTAGAGATCATCAGGGTAGGGAGACCCAGTACTTC
CDR3: CSARDHQGRETQYF

J: TRBJ2-1
size: NA
V: TRBV28
D: TRBD1
DNA: TGTGCCAGCAGTTCCCTCACAGGGGGCGGATCGAGCTCCTACAATGAGCAGTTCTTC
CDR3: CASSSLTGGGSSSYNEQFF

J: TRBJ2-1
size: NA
V: TRBV7-3
D: NA
DNA: TGTGCCAGCAGCTCCCGGGGCCTGGGCTCCTACAATGAGCAGTTCTTC
CDR3: CASSSRGLGSYNEQFF

J: TRBJ2-3
size: NA
V: TRBV4-3
D: NA
DNA: TGCGCCAGCAGCCATGAGAGAAGTCCAGATACGCAGTATTTT
CDR3: CASSHERSPDTQYF

J: TRBJ1-6
size: once
V: TRBV18
D: TRBD1
DNA: TGTGCCAGCTCACCGGACAGGGAATCGGCCTCACCCCTCCACTTT
CDR3: CASSPDRESASPLHF

J: TRBJ2-7
size: NA
V: TRBV7-3
D: NA
DNA: TGTGCCAGCAGCTTATCTTGGGGGAGCGAGCAGTACTTC
CDR3: CASSLSWGSEQYF

J: TRBJ1-3
size: few
V: TRBV18
D: NA
DNA: TGTGCCAGCTCGGACCGGGACTCTGGAAACACCATATATTTT
CDR3: CASSDRDSGNTIYF

J: TRBJ2-1
size: NA
V: TRBV20-1
D: NA
DNA: TGCAGTGCTAGCAAGCCCCTGGGCGGCGGCCACAATGAGCAGTTCTTC
CDR3: CSASKPLGGGHNEQFF

J: TRBJ2-3
size: NA
V: TRBV18
D: TRBD2
DNA: TGTGCCAGCTCACCCCGACTAGCGGGGGGCCGCACAGATACGCAGTATTTT
CDR3: CASSPRLAGGRTDTQYF

J: TRBJ2-3
size: NA
V: TRBV6-2/TRBV6-3
D: TRBD1
DNA: TGTGCCAGCAGCCCCTCGGACAGGGGTTATATGGATACGCAGTATTTT
CDR3: CASSPSDRGYMDTQYF

J: TRBJ2-6
size: once
V: TRBV6-5
D: NA
DNA: TGTGCCAGCAGTCGGTACTCTGGGGCCAACGTCCTGACTTTC
CDR3: CASSRYSGANVLTF

J: TRBJ2-3
size: NA
V: TRBV20-1
D: NA
DNA: TGCAGTGCCCCTGGGGGGACGGTGACGACAGATACGCAGTATTTT
CDR3: CSAPGGTVTTDTQYF

J: TRBJ2-5
size: NA
V: TRBV7-2
D: NA
DNA: TGTGCCAGCAGCTTAGTAAAGGGTGCCCAAGAGACCCAGTACTTC
CDR3: CASSLVKGAQETQYF

J: TRBJ1-2
size: NA
V: TRBV14
D: NA
DNA: TGTGCCAGCAGCCAGGACAACACCTATGGCTACACCTTC
CDR3: CASSQDNTYGYTF

J: TRBJ1-1
size: NA
V: TRBV20-1
D: NA
DNA: TGCAGTGCTAGACGAGGGTCCCCGAACACTGAAGCTTTCTTT
CDR3: CSARRGSPNTEAFF

J: TRBJ1-4
size: NA
V: TRBV5-1
D: TRBD1
DNA: TGCGCCAGCAGCCCGGGACAGGGGTACGAAAAACTGTTTTTT
CDR3: CASSPGQGYEKLFF

J: TRBJ2-3
size: NA
V: TRBV18
D: NA
DNA: TGTGCCAGCTCACACTCACGAATCCTAGACCCCACAGATACGCAGTATTTT
CDR3: CASSHSRILDPTDTQYF

J: TRBJ2-4
size: once
V: TRBV2
D: TRBD1
DNA: TGTGCCAGCAGTGAAGCGGGGACAGGGGCCAAAAACATTCAGTACTTC
CDR3: CASSEAGTGAKNIQYF

J: TRBJ2-4
size: once
V: TRBV28
D: NA
DNA: TGTGCCAGCACCCCAAGGGGCACAGGTCCTCGCGGAAACATTCAGTACTTC
CDR3: CASTPRGTGPRGNIQYF